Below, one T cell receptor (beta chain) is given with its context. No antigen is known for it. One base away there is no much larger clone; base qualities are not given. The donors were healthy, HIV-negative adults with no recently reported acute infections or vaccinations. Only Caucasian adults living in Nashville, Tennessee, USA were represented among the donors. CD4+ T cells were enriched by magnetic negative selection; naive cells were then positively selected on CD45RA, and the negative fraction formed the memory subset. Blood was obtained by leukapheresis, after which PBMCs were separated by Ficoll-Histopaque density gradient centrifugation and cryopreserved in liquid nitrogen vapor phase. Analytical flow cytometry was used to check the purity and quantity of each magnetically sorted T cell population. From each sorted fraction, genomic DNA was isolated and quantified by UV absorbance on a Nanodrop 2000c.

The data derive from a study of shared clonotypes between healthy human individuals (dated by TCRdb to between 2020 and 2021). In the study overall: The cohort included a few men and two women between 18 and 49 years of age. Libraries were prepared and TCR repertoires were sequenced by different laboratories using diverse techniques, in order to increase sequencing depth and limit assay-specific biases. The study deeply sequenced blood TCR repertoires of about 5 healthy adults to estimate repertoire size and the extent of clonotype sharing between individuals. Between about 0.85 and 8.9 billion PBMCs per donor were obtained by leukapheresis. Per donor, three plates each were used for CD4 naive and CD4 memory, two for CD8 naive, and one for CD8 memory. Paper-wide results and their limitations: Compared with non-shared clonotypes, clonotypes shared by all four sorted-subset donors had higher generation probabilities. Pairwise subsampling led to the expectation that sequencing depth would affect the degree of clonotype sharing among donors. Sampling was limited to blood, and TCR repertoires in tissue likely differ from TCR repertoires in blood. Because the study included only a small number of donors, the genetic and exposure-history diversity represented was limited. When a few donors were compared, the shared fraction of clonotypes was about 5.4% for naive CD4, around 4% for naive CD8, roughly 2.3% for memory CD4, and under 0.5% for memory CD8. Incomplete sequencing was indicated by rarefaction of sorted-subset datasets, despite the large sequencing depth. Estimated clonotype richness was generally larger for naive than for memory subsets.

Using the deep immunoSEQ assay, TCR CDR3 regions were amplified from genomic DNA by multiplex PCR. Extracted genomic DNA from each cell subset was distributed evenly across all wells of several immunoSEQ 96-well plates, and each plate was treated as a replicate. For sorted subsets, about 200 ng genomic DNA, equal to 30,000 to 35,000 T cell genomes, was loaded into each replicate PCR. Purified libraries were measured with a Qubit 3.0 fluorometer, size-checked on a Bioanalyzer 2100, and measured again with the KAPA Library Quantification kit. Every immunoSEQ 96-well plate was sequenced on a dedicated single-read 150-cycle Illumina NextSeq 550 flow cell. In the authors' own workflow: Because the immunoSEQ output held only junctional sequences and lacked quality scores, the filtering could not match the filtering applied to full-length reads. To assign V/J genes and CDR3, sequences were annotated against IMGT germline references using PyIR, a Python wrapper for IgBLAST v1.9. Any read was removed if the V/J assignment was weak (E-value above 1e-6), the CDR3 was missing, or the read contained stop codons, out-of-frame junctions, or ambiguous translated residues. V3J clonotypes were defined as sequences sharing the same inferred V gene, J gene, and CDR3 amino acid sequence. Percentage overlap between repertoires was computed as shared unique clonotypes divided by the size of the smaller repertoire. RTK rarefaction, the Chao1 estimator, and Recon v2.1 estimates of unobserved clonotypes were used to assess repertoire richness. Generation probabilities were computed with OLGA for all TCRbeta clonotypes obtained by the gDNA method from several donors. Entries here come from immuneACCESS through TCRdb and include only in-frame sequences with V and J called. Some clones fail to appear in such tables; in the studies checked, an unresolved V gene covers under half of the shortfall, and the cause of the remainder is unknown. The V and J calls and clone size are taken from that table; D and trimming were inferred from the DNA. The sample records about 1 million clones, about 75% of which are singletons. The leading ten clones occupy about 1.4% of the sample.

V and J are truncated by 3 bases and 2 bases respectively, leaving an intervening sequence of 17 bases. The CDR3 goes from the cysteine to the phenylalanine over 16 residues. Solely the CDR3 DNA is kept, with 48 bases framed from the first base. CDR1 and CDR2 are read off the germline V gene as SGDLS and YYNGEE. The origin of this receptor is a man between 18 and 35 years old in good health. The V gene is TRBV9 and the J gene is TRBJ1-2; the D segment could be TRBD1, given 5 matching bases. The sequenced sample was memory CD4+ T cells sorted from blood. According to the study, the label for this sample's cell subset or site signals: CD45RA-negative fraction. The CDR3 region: CASSATGAKFNYGYTF. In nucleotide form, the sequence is TGTGCCAGCAGCGCCACCGGGGCCAAGTTCAACTATGGCTACACCTTC.